This TCR beta chain was observed in a study of beta chain features in type 1 diabetes. Broader study findings: Cells expressing TCR highly could be over-represented by cDNA sequencing.

Sequenced material consisted of expressed TCRB transcripts (all of the isolated RNA was reverse transcribed). This table comes from immunoSEQ multiplex PCR, and its TCRdb copy is limited to in-frame clones, with some not included. Among roughly 150,000 clones listed, over 8.5% were seen once. A word on this clone: Its antigen is as yet unknown.

Trimming removed 4 bases at V and 2 bases at J, with 18 bases between. The CDR3 spans 16 residues. Germline CDR1 reads MNHNY; CDR2 reads SVGAGI (reference sequence). The sequencing input was central memory CD4+ T cells from blood. This rearrangement joins TRBV6-6 to TRBJ2-7; weak D call: TRBD1 (5 bases). This TCR derives from a man aged 18 to 35 in good health. CDR3 loop: CASSFKTEVTTYEQYF. The CDR3 coding sequence is TGTGCCAGCAGTTTTAAGACAGAAGTGACAACCTACGAGCAGTACTTC.